This T cell receptor (beta chain) was documented in a study of T cell responses to AZD1222 COVID-19 vaccine. Trimming pared 0 bases from V and 7 bases from J, leaving 12 bases between. The germline V gene encodes CDR1 LGHDT and CDR2 YNNKEL (reference sequence). This CDR3 has 14 amino acids. The method was immunoSEQ multiplex PCR; TCRdb's version includes in-frame clones alone and lacks a portion of them. Of approximately 200,000 clones listed, approximately 90% were seen once; the top ten hold roughly 3.5%. This clone has just one count. The sequences come from peripheral blood, collected 28 days after the second AZD1222 dose. The rearrangement links TRBV3-1 (or the pseudogene TRBV3-2) to TRBJ1-2; no clear D. The sequence was collected from an adult who received the AZD1222 COVID-19 vaccine. The CDR3 DNA reads as TGTGCCAGCAGCCAAGATTTTGAGAGACGTGGCTACACCTTC. Its protein product is CASSQDFERRGYTF.